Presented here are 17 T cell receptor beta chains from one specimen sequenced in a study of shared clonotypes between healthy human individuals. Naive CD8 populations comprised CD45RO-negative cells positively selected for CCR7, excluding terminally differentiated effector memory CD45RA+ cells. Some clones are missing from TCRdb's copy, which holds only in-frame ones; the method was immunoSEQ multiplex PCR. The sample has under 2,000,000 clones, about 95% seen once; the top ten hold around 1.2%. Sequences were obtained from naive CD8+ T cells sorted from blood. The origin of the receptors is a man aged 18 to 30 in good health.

The CDR3 is CASSKQGSDEQYF. CDR3 DNA: TGTGCCAGCAGCAAACAGGGATCGGACGAGCAGTACTTC. The J gene is TRBJ2-7, the V gene TRBV7-9, with D perhaps matching TRBD1 (6 bases). V gave up 5 bases and J gave up 5 bases, with 13 bases separating them. The CDR3 contains 13 residues. CDR1 SEHNR and CDR2 FQNEAQ come from the germline V gene (reference sequence).

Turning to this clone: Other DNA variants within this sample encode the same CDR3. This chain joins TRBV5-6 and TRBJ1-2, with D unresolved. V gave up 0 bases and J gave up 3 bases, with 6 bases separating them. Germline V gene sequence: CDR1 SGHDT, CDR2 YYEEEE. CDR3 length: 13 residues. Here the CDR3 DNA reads TGTGCCAGCAGCTTGGGATCCGACTATGGCTACACCTTC. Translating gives CASSLGSDYGYTF.

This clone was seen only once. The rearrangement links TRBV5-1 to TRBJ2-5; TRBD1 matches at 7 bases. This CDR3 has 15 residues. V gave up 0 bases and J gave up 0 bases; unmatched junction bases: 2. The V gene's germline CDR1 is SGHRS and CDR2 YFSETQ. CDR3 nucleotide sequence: TGCGCCAGCAGCTTGGCCAGGGGGAACCAAGAGACCCAGTACTTC. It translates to CASSLARGNQETQYF.

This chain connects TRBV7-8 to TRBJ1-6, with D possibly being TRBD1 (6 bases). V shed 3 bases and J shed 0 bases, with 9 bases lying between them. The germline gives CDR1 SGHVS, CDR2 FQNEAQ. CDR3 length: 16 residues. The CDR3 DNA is TGTGCCAGCAGCTTGAGGGGGAGCTCCTATAATTCACCCCTCCACTTT. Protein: CASSLRGSSYNSPLHF.

CDR3 protein: CASSQRAGDEQFF. CDR3 nucleotide sequence: TGCGCCAGCAGCCAAAGGGCTGGGGATGAGCAGTTCTTC. The gene calls are TRBV4-3 and TRBJ2-1; the D is unclear. Germline CDR1 and CDR2: LGHNA and YSLEER. V was pared by 2 bases and J by 8 bases, with 10 bases between. The CDR3 totals 13 residues.

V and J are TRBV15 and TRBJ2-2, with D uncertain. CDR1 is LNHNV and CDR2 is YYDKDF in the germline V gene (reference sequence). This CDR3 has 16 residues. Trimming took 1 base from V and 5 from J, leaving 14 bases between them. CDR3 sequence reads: CATSRVTSFQTGELFF. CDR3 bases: TGTGCCACCAGCAGAGTTACAAGTTTTCAAACCGGGGAGCTGTTTTTT.

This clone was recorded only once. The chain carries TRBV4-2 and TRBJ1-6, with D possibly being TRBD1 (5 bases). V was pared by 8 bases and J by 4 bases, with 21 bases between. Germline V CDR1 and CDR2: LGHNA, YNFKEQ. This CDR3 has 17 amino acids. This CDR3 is CASENICWGPYNSPLHF. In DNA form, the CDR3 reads TGTGCCAGCGAGAACATTTGTTGGGGACCATATAATTCACCCCTCCACTTT.

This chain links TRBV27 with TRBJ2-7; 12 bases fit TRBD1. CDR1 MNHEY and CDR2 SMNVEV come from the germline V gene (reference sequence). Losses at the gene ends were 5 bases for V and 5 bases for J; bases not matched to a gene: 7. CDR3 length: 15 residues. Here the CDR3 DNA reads TGTGCCAGCAGTACCTCGGGACAGGGGGCCGACGAGCAGTACTTC. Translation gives CASSTSGQGADEQYF.

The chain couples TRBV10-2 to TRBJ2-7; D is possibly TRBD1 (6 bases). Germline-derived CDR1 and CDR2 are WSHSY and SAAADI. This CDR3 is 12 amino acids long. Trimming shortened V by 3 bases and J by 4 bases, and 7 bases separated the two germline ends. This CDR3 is CASSDDRYEQYF. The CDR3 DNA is TGCGCCAGCAGTGACGACAGGTACGAGCAGTACTTC.

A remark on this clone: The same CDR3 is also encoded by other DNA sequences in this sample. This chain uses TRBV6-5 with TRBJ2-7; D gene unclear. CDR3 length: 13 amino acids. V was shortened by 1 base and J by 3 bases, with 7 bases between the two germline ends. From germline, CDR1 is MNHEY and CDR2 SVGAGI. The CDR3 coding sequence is TGTGCCAGCAGTTACTATAGTGGCTACGAGCAGTACTTC. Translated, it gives CASSYYSGYEQYF.

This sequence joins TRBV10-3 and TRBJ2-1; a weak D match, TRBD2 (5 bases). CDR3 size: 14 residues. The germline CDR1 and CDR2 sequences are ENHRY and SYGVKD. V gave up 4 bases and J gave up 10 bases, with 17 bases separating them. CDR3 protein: CAISGPPDWEEQFF. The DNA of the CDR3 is TGTGCCATCAGTGGTCCCCCGGACTGGGAGGAGCAGTTCTTC.

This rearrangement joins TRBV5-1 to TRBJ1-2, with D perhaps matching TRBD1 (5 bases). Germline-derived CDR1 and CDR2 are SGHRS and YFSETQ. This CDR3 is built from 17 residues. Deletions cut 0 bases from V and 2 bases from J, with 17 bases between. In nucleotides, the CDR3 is TGCGCCAGCAGCTTGGCCCAGGGACTGGAAAAAAACTATGGCTACACCTTC. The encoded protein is CASSLAQGLEKNYGYTF.

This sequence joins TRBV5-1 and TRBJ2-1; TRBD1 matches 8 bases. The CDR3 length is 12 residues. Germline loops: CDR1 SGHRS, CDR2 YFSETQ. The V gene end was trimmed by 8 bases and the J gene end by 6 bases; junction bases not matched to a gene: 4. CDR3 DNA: TGCGCCAGTCAAGACAGGGGCAATGAGCAGTTCTTC. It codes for CASQDRGNEQFF.

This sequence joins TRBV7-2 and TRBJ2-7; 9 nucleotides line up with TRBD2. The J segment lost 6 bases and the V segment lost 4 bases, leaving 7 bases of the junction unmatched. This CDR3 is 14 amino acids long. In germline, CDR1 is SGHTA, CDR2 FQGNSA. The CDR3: CASSYRLAGLEQYF. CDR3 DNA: TGTGCCAGCAGCTACCGGCTAGCGGGACTCGAGCAGTACTTC.

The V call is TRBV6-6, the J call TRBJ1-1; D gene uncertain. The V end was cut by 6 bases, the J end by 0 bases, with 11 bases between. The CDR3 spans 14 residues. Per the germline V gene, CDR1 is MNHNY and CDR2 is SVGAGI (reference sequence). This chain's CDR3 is CASSRGGMNTEAFF. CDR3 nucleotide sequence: TGTGCCAGCAGCCGGGGAGGGATGAACACTGAAGCTTTCTTT.

CDR3 residues: CASSYFQGTWNEQFF. The CDR3 DNA sequence: TGTGCCAGCAGTTACTTTCAGGGGACGTGGAATGAGCAGTTCTTC. The V and J genes are TRBV6-5 and TRBJ2-1; tentatively, D is TRBD1 (6 bases). The CDR3 is 15 amino acids. With 1 base removed from V and 7 bases from J, the gap between germline ends came to 14 bases. CDR1 is MNHEY and CDR2 is SVGAGI in the germline V gene.

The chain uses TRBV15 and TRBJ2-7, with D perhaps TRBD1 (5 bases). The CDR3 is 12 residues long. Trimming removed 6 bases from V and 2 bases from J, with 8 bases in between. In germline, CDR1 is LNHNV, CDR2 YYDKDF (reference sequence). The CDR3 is CATRTETYEQYF. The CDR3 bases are TGTGCCACCAGGACAGAAACCTACGAGCAGTACTTC.